What follows describes a single T cell receptor beta chain. The target antigen is unknown. The source of the sample is a study of blood T cells in healthy people across ages. Study findings and constraints: Roughly linear declines in TCR beta diversity per million T cells occurred with age. TCR beta diversity correlated strongly with naive T cell percentage.

Each of the donors had roughly 9.1 milliliters of peripheral blood drawn into EDTA-treated Vacutainer tubes. The CDR3 is made up of 16 amino acids. V shed 0 bases and J 6 bases; nucleotides not matched to a gene: 6. Germline V CDR1 and CDR2: SGHVS, FNYEAQ. For the second PCR, which ran for roughly 7 to 11 cycles, a sample-barcoded 5' primer and a J-beta primer mix were used. TCRdb ran MiXCR on the 5' RACE reads and lists one entry per CDR3 protein. The sample consists of about 750,000 distinct CDR3 sequences, about 55% of them appearing once. This chain links TRBV7-6 with TRBJ2-1; TRBD2 aligns across 9 bases. Sequenced material: blood. The sequence was collected from a man older than 75 in good health. CDR3: CASSLAVRAGGNEQFF. DNA of the CDR3: TGTGCCAGCAGCTTAGCGGTACGAGCGGGAGGCAATGAGCAGTTCTTC.